This TCR beta chain was retrieved from a study of cytomegalovirus exposure and HLA in healthy donors. Study results and caveats: A later analysis found most CMV-associated TCR beta chains apparently HLA-restricted.

PCR employed 60 Vbeta and 13 Jbeta primers. Original processing methods: The authors later counted around 80 million unique TCR beta chains, roughly 10 million of them shared. Sequencing was performed with immunoSEQ multiplex PCR; in TCRdb, only in-frame clones are kept and a portion is missing. V, J and clone size derive from that table, while D and trimming were established from the DNA sequence. The repertoire holds around 150,000 clones, with roughly 76% as singletons. As for this clone: The antigen remains unidentified.

The sample was PBMCs. The receptor was derived from a man in his 60s in good health and CMV-seronegative.

The CDR3 sequence: CASSFLTGTTNYGYTF. The CDR3 DNA sequence: TGTGCCAGCAGCTTCCTGACAGGGACAACAAACTATGGCTACACCTTC. The chain combines TRBV5-4 with TRBJ1-2; 7 nucleotides line up with TRBD1. This CDR3 spans 16 amino acids. Germline V gene data show CDR1 as SGHNT and CDR2 as YYREEE (reference sequence). The junction had 9 bases not matched to a gene; V was cut back by 2 bases and J by 2 bases. The entire variable domain, with the rest obtained from reference TRBV5-4 and TRBJ1-2, is as follows: ETGVTQSPTHLIKTRGQQVTLRCSSQSGHNTVSWYQQALGQGPQFIFQYYREEENGRGNFPPRFSGLQFPNYSSELNVNALELDDSALYLCASSFLTGTTNYGYTFGSGTRLTVV.